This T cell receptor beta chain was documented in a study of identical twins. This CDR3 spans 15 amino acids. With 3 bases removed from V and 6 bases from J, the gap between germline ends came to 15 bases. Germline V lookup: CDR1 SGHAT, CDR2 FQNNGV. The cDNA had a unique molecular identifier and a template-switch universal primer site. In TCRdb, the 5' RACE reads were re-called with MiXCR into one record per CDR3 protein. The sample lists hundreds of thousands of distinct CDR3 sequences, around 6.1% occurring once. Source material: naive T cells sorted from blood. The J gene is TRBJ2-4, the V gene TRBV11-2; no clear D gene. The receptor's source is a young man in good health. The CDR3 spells CASSFPHMVGNIQYF. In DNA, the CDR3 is TGTGCCAGCAGCTTCCCACATATGGTTGGAAACATTCAGTACTTC.